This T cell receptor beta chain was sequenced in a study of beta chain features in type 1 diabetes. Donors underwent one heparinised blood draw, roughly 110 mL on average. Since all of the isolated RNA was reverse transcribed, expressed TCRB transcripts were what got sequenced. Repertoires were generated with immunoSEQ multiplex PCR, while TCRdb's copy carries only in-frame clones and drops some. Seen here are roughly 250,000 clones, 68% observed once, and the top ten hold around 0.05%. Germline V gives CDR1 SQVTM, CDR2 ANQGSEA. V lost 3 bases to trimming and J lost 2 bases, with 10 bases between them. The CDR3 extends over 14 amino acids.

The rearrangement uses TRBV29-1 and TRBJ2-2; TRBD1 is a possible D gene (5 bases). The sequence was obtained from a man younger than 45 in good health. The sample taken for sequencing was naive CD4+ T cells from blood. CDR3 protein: CSVEGQRNTGELFF. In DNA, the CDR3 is TGCAGCGTTGAGGGGCAGAGAAACACCGGGGAGCTGTTTTTT.